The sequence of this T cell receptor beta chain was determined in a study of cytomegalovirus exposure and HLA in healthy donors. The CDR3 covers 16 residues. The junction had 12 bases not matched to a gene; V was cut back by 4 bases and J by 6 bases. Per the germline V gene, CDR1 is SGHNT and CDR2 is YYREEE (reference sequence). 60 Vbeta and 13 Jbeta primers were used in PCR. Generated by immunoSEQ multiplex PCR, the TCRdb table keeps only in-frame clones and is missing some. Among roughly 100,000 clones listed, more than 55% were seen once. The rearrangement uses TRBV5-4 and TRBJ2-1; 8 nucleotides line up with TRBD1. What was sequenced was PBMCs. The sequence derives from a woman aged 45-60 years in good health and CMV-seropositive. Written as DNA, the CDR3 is TGTGCCAGCAGCCCGGGGGACAGGTCCACCACCAATGAGCAGTTCTTC. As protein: CASSPGDRSTTNEQFF. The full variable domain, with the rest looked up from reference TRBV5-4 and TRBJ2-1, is ETGVTQSPTHLIKTRGQQVTLRCSSQSGHNTVSWYQQALGQGPQFIFQYYREEENGRGNFPPRFSGLQFPNYSSELNVNALELDDSALYLCASSPGDRSTTNEQFFGPGTRLTVL.